This T cell receptor beta chain was recorded in a study of cytomegalovirus exposure and HLA in healthy donors. Primers included in the PCR were 60 Vbeta and 13 Jbeta primers. Clones were sequenced by immunoSEQ multiplex PCR, and TCRdb holds only the in-frame ones, with some missing. This repertoire shows under 200,000 clones, roughly 83% found once; its top ten account for approximately 0.26%. CDR1 is MNHEY and CDR2 is SMNVEV in the germline V gene (reference sequence). V was pared by 6 bases and J by 8 bases, with 11 bases between. The CDR3 loop spans 13 amino acids. Sequenced material: PBMCs. The chain is built from TRBV27 and TRBJ1-6, with D possibly being TRBD1 (6 bases). This clonotype was sampled from a boy younger than 18 in good health and CMV-seronegative. For the CDR3, the DNA is TGTGCCAGCAGGCAGGGGAATTATTCACCCCTCCACTTT. This codes for CASRQGNYSPLHF.